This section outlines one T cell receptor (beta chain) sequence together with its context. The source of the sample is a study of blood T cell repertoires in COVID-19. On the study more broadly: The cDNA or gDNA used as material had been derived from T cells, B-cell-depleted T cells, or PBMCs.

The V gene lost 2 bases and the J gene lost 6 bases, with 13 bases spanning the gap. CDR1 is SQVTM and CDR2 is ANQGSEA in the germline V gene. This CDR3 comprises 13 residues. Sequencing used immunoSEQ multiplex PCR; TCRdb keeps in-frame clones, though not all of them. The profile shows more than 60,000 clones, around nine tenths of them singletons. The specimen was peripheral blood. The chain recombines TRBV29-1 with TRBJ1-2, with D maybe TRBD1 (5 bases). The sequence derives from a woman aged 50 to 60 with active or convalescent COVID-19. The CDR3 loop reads CSVERPGRDGYTF. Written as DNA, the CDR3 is TGCAGCGTTGAAAGGCCAGGGAGGGATGGCTACACCTTC.